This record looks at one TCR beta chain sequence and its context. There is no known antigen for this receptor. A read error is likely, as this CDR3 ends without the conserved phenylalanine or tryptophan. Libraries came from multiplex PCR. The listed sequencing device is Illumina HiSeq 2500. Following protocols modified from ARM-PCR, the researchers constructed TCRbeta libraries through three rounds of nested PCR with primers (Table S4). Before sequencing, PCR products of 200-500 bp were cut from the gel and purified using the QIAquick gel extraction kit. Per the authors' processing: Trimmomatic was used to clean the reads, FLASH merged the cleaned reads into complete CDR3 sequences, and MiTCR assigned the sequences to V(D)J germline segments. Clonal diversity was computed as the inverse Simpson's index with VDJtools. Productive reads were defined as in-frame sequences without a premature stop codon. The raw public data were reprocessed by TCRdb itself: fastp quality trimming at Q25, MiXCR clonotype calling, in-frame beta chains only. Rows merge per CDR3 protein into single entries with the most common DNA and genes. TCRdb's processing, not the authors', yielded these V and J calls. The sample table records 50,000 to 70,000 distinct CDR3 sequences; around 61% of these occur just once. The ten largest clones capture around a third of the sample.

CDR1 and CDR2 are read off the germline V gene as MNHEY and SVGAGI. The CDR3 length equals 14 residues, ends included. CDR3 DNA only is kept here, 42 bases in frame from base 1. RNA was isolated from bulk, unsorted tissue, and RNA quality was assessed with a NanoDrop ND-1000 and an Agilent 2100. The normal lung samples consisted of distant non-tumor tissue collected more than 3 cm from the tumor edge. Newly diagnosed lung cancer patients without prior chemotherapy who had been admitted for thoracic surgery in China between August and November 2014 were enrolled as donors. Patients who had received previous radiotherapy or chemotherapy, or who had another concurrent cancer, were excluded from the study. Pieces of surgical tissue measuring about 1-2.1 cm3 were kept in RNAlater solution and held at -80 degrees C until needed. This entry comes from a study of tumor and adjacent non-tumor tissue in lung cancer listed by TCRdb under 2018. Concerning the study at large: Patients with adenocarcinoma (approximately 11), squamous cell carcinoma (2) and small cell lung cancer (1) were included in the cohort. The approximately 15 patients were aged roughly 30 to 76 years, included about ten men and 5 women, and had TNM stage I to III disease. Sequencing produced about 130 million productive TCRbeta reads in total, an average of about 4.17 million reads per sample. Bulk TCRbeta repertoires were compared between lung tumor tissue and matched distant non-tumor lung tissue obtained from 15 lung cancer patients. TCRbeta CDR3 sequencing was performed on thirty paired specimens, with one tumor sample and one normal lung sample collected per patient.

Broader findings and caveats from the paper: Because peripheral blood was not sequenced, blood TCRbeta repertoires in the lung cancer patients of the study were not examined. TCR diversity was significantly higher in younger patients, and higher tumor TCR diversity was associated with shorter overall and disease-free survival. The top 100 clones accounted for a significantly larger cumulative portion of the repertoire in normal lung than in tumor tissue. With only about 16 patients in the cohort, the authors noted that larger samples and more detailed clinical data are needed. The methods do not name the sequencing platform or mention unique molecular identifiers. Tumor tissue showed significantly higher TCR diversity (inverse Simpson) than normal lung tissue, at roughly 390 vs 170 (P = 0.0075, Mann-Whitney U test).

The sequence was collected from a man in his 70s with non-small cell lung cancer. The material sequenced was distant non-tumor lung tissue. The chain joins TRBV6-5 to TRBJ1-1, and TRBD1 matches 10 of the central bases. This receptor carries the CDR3 CASRWTGGSTEAFS. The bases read TGTGCCAGCAGATGGACAGGGGGAAGCACTGAGGCTTTCTCT.